Below, 32 T cell receptor beta chains from the same sample are listed, as sequenced in a study of blood T cell repertoires in COVID-19. Data came from immunoSEQ multiplex PCR; TCRdb stores just in-frame clones and leaves some out. The sample lists about 160,000 clones, roughly 84% seen once, with 15% to 20% in the top ten. Sample: PBMCs or T cells enriched from blood (not recorded which). The receptor set was obtained from a man in his 60s who had recovered from COVID-19.

This rearrangement joins TRBV4-1 to TRBJ1-4; the D is unclear. Germline lookup yields CDR1 MGHRA and CDR2 YSYEKL. Trimming shortened V by 0 bases and J by 7 bases, and 15 bases separated the two germline ends. CDR3 length: 16 amino acids. The DNA of the CDR3 is TGCGCCAGCAGCCAAGAGGGAGCCCCTGGGAGTGAAAAACTGTTTTTT. It translates to CASSQEGAPGSEKLFF.

This clone was seen a single time. CDR3: CASSYSGGLSYEQYF. CDR3 nucleotides: TGTGCCAGCAGTTACTCAGGGGGCCTCTCCTACGAGCAGTACTTC. The genes are TRBV6-5 and TRBJ2-7; 7 nucleotides agree with TRBD1. The CDR3 covers 15 residues. The junction had 2 bases not matched to a gene; V was cut back by 0 bases and J by 0 bases. Germline V gives CDR1 MNHEY, CDR2 SVGAGI.

This clone showed up just once. This rearrangement joins TRBV7-2 to TRBJ2-4, with 9 bases aligning to TRBD2. CDR1 is SGHTA and CDR2 is FQGNSA in the germline V gene. The CDR3 consists of 15 residues. Trimming cost V 5 bases and J 0 bases; bases outside gene matches: 2. The CDR3 loop reads CASSPTSGAKNIQYF. The CDR3 nucleotides are TGTGCCAGCAGCCCGACTAGCGGAGCCAAAAACATTCAGTACTTC.

V and J are TRBV30 and TRBJ2-7; no clear D gene. Germline V lookup: CDR1 GTSNPN, CDR2 SVGIG (reference sequence). V was cut by 3 bases and J by 0 bases, with 12 bases left in between. The CDR3 has 14 residues. CDR3: CAWRGRVDSYEQYF. DNA of the CDR3: TGTGCCTGGAGAGGCCGGGTCGACTCCTACGAGCAGTACTTC.

The V gene is TRBV14, the J gene TRBJ1-4; 8 nucleotides line up with TRBD1. Germline V gene lookup returns CDR1 SGHDN and CDR2 FVKESK. J lost 8 bases, V lost 1 base, and 9 bases had no gene match. The CDR3 extends over 16 amino acids. CDR3 sequence reads: CASSQVRTGKREKLFF. CDR3 nucleotides: TGTGCCAGCAGCCAAGTTCGGACAGGGAAGAGAGAAAAACTGTTTTTT.

This chain joins TRBV27 and TRBJ2-7; a weak D match, TRBD2 (7 bases). There are 15 residues in the CDR3. The germline CDR1 and CDR2 sequences are MNHEY and SMNVEV (reference sequence). V was trimmed by 6 bases and J by 7 bases, leaving 22 bases between them. The CDR3 protein is CASSPRSGGQGEQYF. The CDR3 nucleotides are TGTGCCAGCAGCCCCCGCTCGGGGGGCCAGGGGGAGCAGTACTTC.

A few counts support this clone. This chain joins TRBV19 and TRBJ1-5; weak D call: TRBD1 (5 bases). The germline CDR1 and CDR2 sequences are LNHDA and SQIVND (reference sequence). Trimming stripped 4 bases from V and 4 bases from J, with 17 bases between. The CDR3 covers 16 residues. The CDR3 nucleotides are TGTGCCAGTAGTACAACGCTTGGGGGGATGAATCAGCCCCAGCATTTT. Its translation is CASSTTLGGMNQPQHF.

This chain uses TRBV7-9 with TRBJ2-6, with 7 bases fitting TRBD1. This CDR3 has 19 residues. The V gene's germline CDR1 is SEHNR and CDR2 FQNEAQ (reference sequence). The V and J ends lost 5 bases and 2 bases, in that order; junction bases with no gene match: 15. CDR3 sequence: CASSPPRGNSRTGANVLTF. DNA for the CDR3: TGTGCCAGCAGCCCCCCCAGGGGGAACTCTAGGACTGGGGCCAACGTCCTGACTTTC. The variable domain in full, with the rest retrieved from reference TRBV7-9 and TRBJ2-6, is DTGVSQNPRHKITKRGQNVTFRCDPISEHNRLYWYRQTLGQGPEFLTYFQNEAQLEKSRLLSDRFSAERPKGSFSTLEIQRTEQGDSAMYLCASSPPRGNSRTGANVLTFGAGSRLTVL.

The gene calls are TRBV30 and TRBJ1-1, with TRBD1 as a possible D gene (5 bases). Germline V gene lookup returns CDR1 GTSNPN and CDR2 SVGIG (reference sequence). The CDR3 length is 21 residues. V was clipped by 0 bases and J by 4 bases, with 33 bases between them. CDR3 DNA: TGTGCCTGGAGTGTATACACCAAGAATCCCCGATTGAAGACAGCCAGCACTGAAGCTTTCTTT. The encoded protein is CAWSVYTKNPRLKTASTEAFF.

This rearrangement joins TRBV19 to TRBJ1-5, with 7 bases matching TRBD1. Per the germline V gene, CDR1 is LNHDA and CDR2 is SQIVND (reference sequence). The CDR3 loop spans 17 amino acids. Unmatched junction bases numbered 11, after V lost 2 bases and J lost 4 bases. As DNA, the CDR3 is TGTGCCAGTAGTATACTAACTCCGGGACAGCCAAATCAGCCCCAGCATTTT. Encoded protein: CASSILTPGQPNQPQHF.

The rearrangement links TRBV2 to TRBJ1-2; 8 bases are shared with TRBD1. The CDR3 is 13 residues long. With 4 bases clipped from V and 4 bases from J, the junction kept 2 bases outside the gene matches. The germline gives CDR1 SNHLY, CDR2 FYNNEI. CDR3 in DNA: TGTGCCAGCAGTGGGACAGGGACCTATGGCTACACCTTC. It is translated as CASSGTGTYGYTF. Full variable domain (outside the CDR3, taken from reference TRBV2 and TRBJ1-2): EPEVTQTPSHQVTQMGQEVILRCVPISNHLYFYWYRQILGQKVEFLVSFYNNEISEKSEIFDDQFSVERPDGSNFTLKIRSTKLEDSAMYFCASSGTGTYGYTFGSGTRLTVV.

This clone was recorded a few times. The chain combines TRBV11-2 with TRBJ1-4, with a tentative D call TRBD1 (5 bases). CDR3 length: 16 residues. The germline V and J ends were trimmed by 1 base and 7 bases, with 16 bases remaining between them. Germline values: CDR1 SGHAT, CDR2 FQNNGV. For the CDR3, the DNA is TGTGCCAGCAGCTTAGGGAGGGGTCAATGGGGTGAAAAACTGTTTTTT. This translates into CASSLGRGQWGEKLFF. Based on the CDR3 plus reference TRBV11-2 and TRBJ1-4, the full variable domain is EAGVAQSPRYKIIEKRQSVAFWCNPISGHATLYWYQQILGQGPKLLIQFQNNGVVDDSQLPKDRFSAERLKGVDSTLKIQPAKLEDSAVYLCASSLGRGQWGEKLFFGSGTQLSVL.

The chain employs TRBV11-2 and TRBJ1-1; tentative D call: TRBD1 (5 bases). The V and J ends lost 7 bases and 0 bases respectively, with 12 bases between them. The CDR3 is 14 amino acids. Germline assignment: CDR1 SGHAT and CDR2 FQNNGV. Here the CDR3 reads CASTPTVMNTEAFF. CDR3 in DNA: TGTGCCAGCACCCCGACAGTGATGAACACTGAAGCTTTCTTT.

The J gene is TRBJ2-7, the V gene TRBV6-5, with 7 positions matching TRBD1. CDR1 and CDR2 from the germline V gene are MNHEY and SVGAGI. V lost 10 bases, J lost 3 bases, and 12 bases stayed unmatched. This CDR3 spans 14 amino acids. CDR3 nucleotide sequence: TGTGCCACCCAGGCTGGGGGACAGCACTACGAGCAGTACTTC. Translating gives CATQAGGQHYEQYF.

This clone came up a few times. The gene calls are TRBV28 and TRBJ1-2; D not certain. The germline CDR1 and CDR2 sequences are MDHEN and SYDVKM. The CDR3 sequence is 13 residues long. The V end was cut by 2 bases, the J end by 4 bases, with 8 bases between. This CDR3 is CASSLEPIYGYTF. As DNA, the CDR3 is TGTGCCAGCAGTTTAGAGCCGATCTATGGCTACACCTTC.

This clone was counted between two and nine times. The rearrangement joins TRBV5-5 to TRBJ2-7; 8 positions match TRBD1. This CDR3 is 14 amino acids long. The germline CDR1 and CDR2 sequences are SGHKS and YYEKEE (reference sequence). Germline trimming cut 4 bases from V and 1 base from J; bases unmatched to any gene: 4. This CDR3 reads CASSMGQASYEQYF. The CDR3 DNA sequence: TGTGCCAGCAGCATGGGACAGGCGTCCTACGAGCAGTACTTC.

The V call is TRBV28, the J call TRBJ1-3; possible D gene TRBD1, 5 bases. The V gene lost 2 bases and the J gene lost 3 bases, with 11 bases spanning the gap. The CDR3 loop spans 15 amino acids. CDR1 and CDR2 from the germline V gene are MDHEN and SYDVKM. CDR3 in amino acids: CASSLGGRGGNTIYF. The CDR3 nucleotides are TGTGCCAGCAGTTTAGGGGGGAGAGGTGGAAACACCATATATTTT. The variable domain in full, with the rest retrieved from reference TRBV28 and TRBJ1-3, is DVKVTQSSRYLVKRTGEKVFLECVQDMDHENMFWYRQDPGLGLRLIYFSYDVKMKEKGDIPEGYSVSREKKERFSLILESASTNQTSMYLCASSLGGRGGNTIYFGEGSWLTVV.

The chain links TRBV7-9 to TRBJ1-6; D perhaps matches TRBD1 (5 bases). CDR1 is SEHNR, CDR2 FQNEAQ, per germline (reference sequence). This CDR3 is 15 amino acids long. V lost 6 bases and J lost 3, with 12 bases in between. The CDR3 DNA reads TGTGCCAGCAGACATCAGGGCCACTATAATTCACCCCTCCACTTT. This encodes CASRHQGHYNSPLHF.

The chain has TRBV29-1 and TRBJ1-3; D is uncertain. The ends were cut back, 3 bases at V and 0 bases at J, with 6 bases in the middle. CDR1 and CDR2 (germline): SQVTM, ANQGSEA. This CDR3 comprises 13 residues. Written as DNA, the CDR3 is TGCAGCGTTGATGGAGGCTCTGGAAACACCATATATTTT. It codes for CSVDGGSGNTIYF.

The V call is TRBV6-5, the J call TRBJ2-3; 12 bases map to TRBD2. The CDR3 has 15 residues. Germline V gene lookup returns CDR1 MNHEY and CDR2 SVGAGI. With V trimmed by 2 bases and J by 5 bases, 2 bases remained unmatched. In nucleotides, the CDR3 is TGTGCCAGCAGTTACCTGACTAGCGGGGGAGATACGCAGTATTTT. Translation: CASSYLTSGGDTQYF.

The chain carries TRBV10-2 and TRBJ1-5; D is undetermined. Germline V CDR1 and CDR2: WSHSY, SAAADI. CDR3 length: 13 residues. Trimming cost V 8 bases and J 4 bases, with 12 bases left between them. CDR3 coding DNA: TGCGCCAGCGGAGGCCTGGGAAATCAGCCCCAGCATTTT. This sequence encodes CASGGLGNQPQHF.

This clone was counted a single time. The chain couples TRBV6-1 to TRBJ2-7, with 8 bases aligning to TRBD2. The germline V gene has CDR1 MNHNS and CDR2 SASEGT. V lost 3 bases to trimming and J lost 2 bases; unmatched junction nucleotides: 3. This CDR3 is 14 amino acids long. CDR3 sequence: CASSDQRGPYEQYF. The DNA for the CDR3 is TGTGCCAGCAGTGATCAGCGGGGGCCCTACGAGCAGTACTTC.

V is TRBV7-7 and J is TRBJ2-1, with 9 bases identical to TRBD1. This CDR3 has 16 amino acids. V trimming: 5 bases; J trimming: 4 bases; junction bases outside the gene matches: 9. Germline CDR1 reads SSHAT; CDR2 reads FNYEAQ (reference sequence). CDR3 sequence: CASSPDTGTGYNEQFF. The DNA for the CDR3 is TGTGCCAGCAGCCCCGATACCGGGACAGGGTACAATGAGCAGTTCTTC.

This clone came up many times. The CDR3 DNA reads as TGTGCCAGCAGTCGGGACAGGGGATACGAAAAACTGTTTTTT. Translating it yields CASSRDRGYEKLFF. The chain employs TRBV2 and TRBJ1-4, with 10 bases aligning to TRBD1. Trimming at V came to 5 bases and at J to 8 bases, leaving 5 bases not matched to a gene. Germline assignment: CDR1 SNHLY and CDR2 FYNNEI. CDR3 length: 14 residues. Full variable domain (outside the CDR3, taken from reference TRBV2 and TRBJ1-4): EPEVTQTPSHQVTQMGQEVILRCVPISNHLYFYWYRQILGQKVEFLVSFYNNEISEKSEIFDDQFSVERPDGSNFTLKIRSTKLEDSAMYFCASSRDRGYEKLFFGSGTQLSVL.

This clone turned up a few times. The rearrangement uses TRBV7-2 and TRBJ1-6; 8 bases agree with TRBD1. The germline gives CDR1 SGHTA, CDR2 FQGNSA. The V segment lost 1 base and the J segment 2 bases; nucleotides outside the gene matches: 1. CDR3 length equals 16 residues. The CDR3: CASSLGRGPYNSPLHF. CDR3 in DNA: TGTGCCAGCAGCTTAGGCAGGGGGCCCTATAATTCACCCCTCCACTTT.

The chain recombines TRBV6-6 with TRBJ1-3, with no clear D. V was clipped by 4 bases and J by 4 bases, with 5 bases between them. The germline CDR1 and CDR2 sequences are MNHNY and SVGAGI (reference sequence). There are 12 residues in the CDR3. The CDR3 protein is CASSSQGNTIYF. The CDR3 DNA follows: TGTGCCAGCAGTTCCCAAGGAAACACCATATATTTT.

This clone was detected once. This rearrangement joins TRBV5-1 to TRBJ1-1, with D possibly being TRBD1 (5 bases). The germline V gene encodes CDR1 SGHRS and CDR2 YFSETQ. V was shortened by 0 bases and J by 3 bases, with 12 bases between the two germline ends. The CDR3 extends over 15 amino acids. The CDR3 DNA is TGCGCCAGCAGCTTGGAGTGGGGAGGGGACACTGAAGCTTTCTTT. Residues: CASSLEWGGDTEAFF.

This clone occurred once. The V and J genes are TRBV9 and TRBJ1-1, with 11 bases matching TRBD1. This CDR3 spans 16 amino acids. With V trimmed by 4 bases and J by 3 bases, 8 bases remained unmatched. Germline V CDR1 and CDR2: SGDLS, YYNGEE. The CDR3 loop is CASSPGQGAQYTEAFF. In nucleotides, the CDR3 is TGTGCCAGCAGCCCCGGACAGGGGGCTCAGTACACTGAAGCTTTCTTT.

This clone has a handful of counts. The rearrangement links TRBV24-1 to TRBJ2-5; 9 bases are shared with TRBD1. The V and J ends lost 4 bases and 5 bases, in that order; junction bases with no gene match: 7. Germline values: CDR1 KGHDR, CDR2 SFDVKD. This CDR3 has 15 amino acids. The CDR3 DNA reads as TGTGCCACCAGTGACCGGGACAGGGTAAGGGAGACCCAGTACTTC. It specifies CATSDRDRVRETQYF.

The V call is TRBV27, the J call TRBJ2-5; 7 positions agree with TRBD2. With V trimmed by 5 bases and J by 5 bases, 8 bases remained unmatched. Germline CDR1 reads MNHEY; CDR2 reads SMNVEV (reference sequence). The CDR3 is 14 amino acids. CDR3 protein: CASSGREFRETQYF. Here the CDR3 DNA reads TGTGCCAGCAGTGGGCGGGAGTTTAGGGAGACCCAGTACTTC.

V is TRBV18 and J is TRBJ2-2; a weak D match, TRBD2 (6 bases). The CDR3 has 16 amino acids. Germline V CDR1 and CDR2: KGHSH, LQKENI. V was pared by 1 base and J by 0 bases, with 9 bases between. The CDR3 sequence is CASSPRGGANTGELFF. Written as DNA, the CDR3 is TGTGCCAGCTCACCACGCGGCGGGGCGAACACCGGGGAGCTGTTTTTT. Looking up the rest from reference TRBV18 and TRBJ2-2 gives the full variable domain: NAGVMQNPRHLVRRRGQEARLRCSPMKGHSHVYWYRQLPEEGLKFMVYLQKENIIDESGMPKERFSAEFPKEGPSILRIQQVVRGDSAAYFCASSPRGGANTGELFFGEGSRLTVL.

The chain combines TRBV2 with TRBJ2-1; TRBD2 aligns across 13 bases. The length of the CDR3 is 17 residues. Germline V gives CDR1 SNHLY, CDR2 FYNNEI. Unmatched junction bases numbered 8, after V lost 2 bases and J lost 7 bases. CDR3 region: CASSEPGLAGLGNEQFF. The CDR3 DNA reads TGTGCCAGCAGTGAACCGGGACTAGCGGGATTGGGGAATGAGCAGTTCTTC.